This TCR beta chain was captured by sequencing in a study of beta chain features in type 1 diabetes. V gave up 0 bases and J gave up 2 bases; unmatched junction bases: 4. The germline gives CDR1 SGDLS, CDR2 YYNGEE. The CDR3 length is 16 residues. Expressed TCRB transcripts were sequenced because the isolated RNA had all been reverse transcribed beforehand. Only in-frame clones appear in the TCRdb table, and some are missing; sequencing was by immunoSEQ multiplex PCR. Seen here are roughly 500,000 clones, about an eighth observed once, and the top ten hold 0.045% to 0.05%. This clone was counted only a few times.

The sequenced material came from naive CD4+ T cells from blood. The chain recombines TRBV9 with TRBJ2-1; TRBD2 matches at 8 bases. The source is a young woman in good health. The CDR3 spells CASSVVSSGTYNEQFF. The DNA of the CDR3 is TGTGCCAGCAGCGTAGTTAGTAGCGGGACCTACAATGAGCAGTTCTTC.